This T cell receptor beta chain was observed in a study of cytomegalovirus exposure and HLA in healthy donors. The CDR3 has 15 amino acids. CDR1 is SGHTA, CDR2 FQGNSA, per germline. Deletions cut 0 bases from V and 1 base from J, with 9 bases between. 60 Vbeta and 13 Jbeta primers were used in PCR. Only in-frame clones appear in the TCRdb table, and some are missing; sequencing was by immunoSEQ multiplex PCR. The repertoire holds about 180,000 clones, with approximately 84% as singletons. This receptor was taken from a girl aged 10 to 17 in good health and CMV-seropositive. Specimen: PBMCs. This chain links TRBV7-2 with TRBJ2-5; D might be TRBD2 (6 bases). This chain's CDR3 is CASSLAAGPQETQYF. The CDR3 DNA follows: TGTGCCAGCAGCTTAGCGGCGGGACCCCAAGAGACCCAGTACTTC.